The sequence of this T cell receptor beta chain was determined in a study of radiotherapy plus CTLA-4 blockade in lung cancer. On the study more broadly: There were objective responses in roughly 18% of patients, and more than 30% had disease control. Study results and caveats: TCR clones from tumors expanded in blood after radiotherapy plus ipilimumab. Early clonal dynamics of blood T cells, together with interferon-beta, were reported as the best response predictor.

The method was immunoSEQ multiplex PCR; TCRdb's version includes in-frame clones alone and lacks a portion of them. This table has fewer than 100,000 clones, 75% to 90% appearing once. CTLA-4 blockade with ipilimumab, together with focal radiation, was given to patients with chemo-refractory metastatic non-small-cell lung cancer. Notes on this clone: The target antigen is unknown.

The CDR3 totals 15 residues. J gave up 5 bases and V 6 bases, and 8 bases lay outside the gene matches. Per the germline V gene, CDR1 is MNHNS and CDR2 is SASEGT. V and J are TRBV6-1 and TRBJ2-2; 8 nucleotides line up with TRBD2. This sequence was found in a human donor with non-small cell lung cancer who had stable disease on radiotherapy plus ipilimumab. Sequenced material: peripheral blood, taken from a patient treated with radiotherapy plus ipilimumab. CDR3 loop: CASRLAGILTGELFF. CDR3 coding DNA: TGTGCCAGCAGGTTAGCGGGGATCCTAACCGGGGAGCTGTTTTTT.